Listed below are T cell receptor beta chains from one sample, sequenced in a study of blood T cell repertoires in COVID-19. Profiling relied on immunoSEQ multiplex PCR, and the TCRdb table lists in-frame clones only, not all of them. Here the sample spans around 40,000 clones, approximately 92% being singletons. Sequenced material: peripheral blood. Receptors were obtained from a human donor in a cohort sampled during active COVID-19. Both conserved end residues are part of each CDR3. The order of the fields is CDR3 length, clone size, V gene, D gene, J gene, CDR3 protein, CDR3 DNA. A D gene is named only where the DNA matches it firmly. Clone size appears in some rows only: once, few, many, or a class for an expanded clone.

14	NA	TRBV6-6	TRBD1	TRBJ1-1	CASRLGQGATEAFF	TGTGCCAGCAGATTGGGACAGGGGGCAACTGAAGCTTTCTTT
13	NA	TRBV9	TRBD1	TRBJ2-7	CASSLRQGYEQYF	TGTGCCAGCAGCCTAAGACAGGGCTACGAGCAGTACTTC
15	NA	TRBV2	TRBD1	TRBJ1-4	CASSGQGAANEKLFF	TGTGCCAGCAGCGGACAGGGGGCTGCTAATGAAAAACTGTTTTTT
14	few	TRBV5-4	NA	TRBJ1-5	CASSPGLNNQPQHF	TGTGCCAGCAGCCCTGGACTGAACAATCAGCCCCAGCATTTT
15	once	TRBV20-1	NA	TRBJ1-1	CSASVTGPRNTEAFF	TGCAGTGCTAGTGTGACAGGACCTCGTAACACTGAAGCTTTCTTT
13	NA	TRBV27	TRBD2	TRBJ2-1	CASSFGTSSEQFF	TGTGCCAGCAGTTTCGGGACTAGCAGTGAGCAGTTCTTC
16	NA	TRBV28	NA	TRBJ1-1	CASTQGGAGANTEAFF	TGTGCCAGCACCCAAGGGGGGGCGGGGGCGAACACTGAAGCTTTCTTT
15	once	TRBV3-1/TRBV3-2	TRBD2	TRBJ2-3	CASRKSGKVADTQYF	TGTGCCAGCAGGAAAAGCGGGAAGGTTGCAGATACGCAGTATTTT
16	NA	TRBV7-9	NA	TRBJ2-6	CASSLALTSGANVLTF	TGTGCCAGCAGCTTAGCCCTAACGTCTGGGGCCAACGTCCTGACTTTC
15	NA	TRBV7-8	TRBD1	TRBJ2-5	CASSLSDRFQETQYF	TGTGCCAGCAGCTTGTCGGACAGGTTCCAGGAGACCCAGTACTTC
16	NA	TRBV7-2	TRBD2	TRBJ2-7	CASSLSPGTSFYEQYF	TGTGCCAGCAGCTTAAGCCCCGGGACTAGTTTCTACGAGCAGTACTTC
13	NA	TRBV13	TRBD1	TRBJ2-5	CASSLTGLQTQYF	TGTGCCAGCAGCTTGACAGGGCTGCAGACCCAGTACTTC
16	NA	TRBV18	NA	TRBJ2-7	CASSRRGEVPQHEQYF	TGTGCCAGCTCAAGGCGAGGGGAGGTTCCCCAGCACGAGCAGTACTTC
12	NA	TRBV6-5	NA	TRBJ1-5	CASRGANQPQHF	TGTGCCAGCAGGGGGGCCAATCAGCCCCAGCATTTT
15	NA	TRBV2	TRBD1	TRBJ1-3	CASRGQGVSGNTIYF	TGTGCCAGCAGAGGACAGGGGGTTTCTGGAAACACCATATATTTT
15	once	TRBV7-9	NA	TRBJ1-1	CASSLSSGGAGEAFF	TGTGCCAGCAGCTTATCGTCCGGGGGGGCTGGCGAAGCTTTCTTT
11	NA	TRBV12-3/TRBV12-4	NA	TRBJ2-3	CASSLTDTQYF	TGTGCCAGCAGCCTCACAGATACGCAGTATTTT
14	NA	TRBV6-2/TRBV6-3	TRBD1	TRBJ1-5	CASSWGQGGSAQHF	TGTGCCAGCAGTTGGGGACAGGGCGGATCAGCCCAGCATTTT
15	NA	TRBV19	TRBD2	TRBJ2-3	CASRRETGPTDTQYF	TGTGCCAGTAGGCGGGAGACCGGTCCCACAGATACGCAGTATTTT
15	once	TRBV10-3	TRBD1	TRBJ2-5	CAISESKGTGETQYF	TGTGCCATCAGTGAGTCGAAGGGGACAGGGGAGACCCAGTACTTC
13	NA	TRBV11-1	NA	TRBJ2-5	CASSSQGRETQYF	TGTGCCAGCAGCTCACAGGGTAGAGAGACCCAGTACTTC
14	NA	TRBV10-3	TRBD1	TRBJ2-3	CAIKGQGGTDTQYF	TGTGCCATCAAAGGACAGGGAGGCACAGATACGCAGTATTTT
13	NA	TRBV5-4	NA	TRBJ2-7	CASSLFSGYEQYF	TGTGCCAGCAGCTTGTTTAGCGGATACGAGCAGTACTTC
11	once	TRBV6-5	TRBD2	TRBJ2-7	CASRRGGEQYF	TGTGCCAGCAGGCGCGGGGGCGAGCAGTACTTC
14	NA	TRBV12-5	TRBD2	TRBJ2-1	CASGLGLAGTEQFF	TGTGCTAGTGGTTTAGGTCTAGCGGGAACTGAGCAGTTCTTC
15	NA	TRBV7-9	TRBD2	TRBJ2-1	CASSLEGLGHNEQFF	TGTGCCAGCAGCTTAGAGGGACTAGGACACAATGAGCAGTTCTTC
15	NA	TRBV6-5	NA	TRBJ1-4	CASSSQGGGYEKLFF	TGTGCCAGCAGTTCCCAAGGGGGTGGCTATGAAAAACTGTTTTTT
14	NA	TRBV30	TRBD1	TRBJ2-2	CAWDRGLGTGELFF	TGTGCCTGGGACAGGGGGCTAGGCACCGGGGAGCTGTTTTTT
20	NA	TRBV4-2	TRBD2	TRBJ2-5	CASSQDVWLAGVGGRETQYF	TGTGCCAGCAGCCAAGATGTGTGGCTAGCGGGAGTGGGGGGGAGGGAGACCCAGTACTTC
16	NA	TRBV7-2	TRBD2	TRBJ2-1	CASSPAQSLAGNEQFF	TGTGCCAGCAGCCCAGCTCAGAGTCTAGCGGGCAATGAGCAGTTCTTC
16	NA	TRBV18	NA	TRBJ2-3	CASSPPQGLGSDTQYF	TGTGCCAGCTCACCACCACAGGGATTAGGGTCGGATACGCAGTATTTT
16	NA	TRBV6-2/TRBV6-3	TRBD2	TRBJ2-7	CASSYSLAGTTYEQYF	TGTGCCAGCAGTTACTCACTAGCGGGTACTACCTACGAGCAGTACTTC
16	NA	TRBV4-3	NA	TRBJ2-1	CASSQDLPGTYNEQFF	TGCGCCAGCAGCCAAGATCTGCCAGGGACCTACAATGAGCAGTTCTTC
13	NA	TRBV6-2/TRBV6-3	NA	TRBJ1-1	CASSYSRGTEAFF	TGTGCCAGCAGTTACTCACGGGGAACTGAAGCTTTCTTT
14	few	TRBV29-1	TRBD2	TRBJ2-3	CSVVPAGLADTQYF	TGCAGCGTTGTGCCAGCGGGGTTGGCGGATACGCAGTATTTT
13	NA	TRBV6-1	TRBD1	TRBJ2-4	CASSDRQGDIQYF	TGTGCCAGCAGTGATCGACAGGGGGACATTCAGTACTTC
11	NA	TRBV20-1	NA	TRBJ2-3	CSARSLDTQYF	TGCAGTGCTAGGTCGTTAGATACGCAGTATTTT
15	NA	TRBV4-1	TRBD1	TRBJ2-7	CASSQYLQGAKEQYF	TGCGCCAGCAGCCAGTACCTACAGGGGGCGAAGGAGCAGTACTTC
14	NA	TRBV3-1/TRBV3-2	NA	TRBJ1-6	CASSQGLLNSPLHF	TGTGCCAGCAGCCAAGGGCTGCTTAATTCACCCCTCCACTTT
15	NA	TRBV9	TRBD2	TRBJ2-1	CASSVSGLVAGEQFF	TGTGCCAGCAGCGTCTCAGGACTAGTCGCAGGGGAGCAGTTCTTC
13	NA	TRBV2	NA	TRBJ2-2	CASSPQGGGELFF	TGTGCCAGCAGTCCGCAGGGGGGCGGGGAGCTGTTTTTT
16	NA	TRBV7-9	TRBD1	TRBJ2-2	CASTGWGQAGTGELFF	TGTGCCAGCACCGGGTGGGGACAGGCAGGAACCGGGGAGCTGTTTTTT
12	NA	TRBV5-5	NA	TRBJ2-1	CASSLGPNEQFF	TGTGCCAGCAGCTTGGGTCCGAATGAGCAGTTCTTC
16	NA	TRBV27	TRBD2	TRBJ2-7	CASSLQGGRGPYEQYF	TGTGCCAGCAGTTTACAAGGCGGGAGGGGACCCTACGAGCAGTACTTC
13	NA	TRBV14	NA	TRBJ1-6	CASSQFRNSPLHF	TGTGCCAGCAGCCAATTTCGGAATTCACCCCTCCACTTT
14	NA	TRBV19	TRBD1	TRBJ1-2	CASMGLDRGYGYTF	TGTGCCAGTATGGGCCTAGACAGGGGGTATGGCTACACCTTC
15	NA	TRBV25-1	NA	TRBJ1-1	CASRRGGAEGTEAFF	TGTGCCAGCCGCCGAGGGGGGGCCGAGGGCACTGAAGCTTTCTTT
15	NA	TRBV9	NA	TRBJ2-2	CASSVGTANTGELFF	TGTGCCAGCAGCGTAGGGACAGCCAACACCGGGGAGCTGTTTTTT